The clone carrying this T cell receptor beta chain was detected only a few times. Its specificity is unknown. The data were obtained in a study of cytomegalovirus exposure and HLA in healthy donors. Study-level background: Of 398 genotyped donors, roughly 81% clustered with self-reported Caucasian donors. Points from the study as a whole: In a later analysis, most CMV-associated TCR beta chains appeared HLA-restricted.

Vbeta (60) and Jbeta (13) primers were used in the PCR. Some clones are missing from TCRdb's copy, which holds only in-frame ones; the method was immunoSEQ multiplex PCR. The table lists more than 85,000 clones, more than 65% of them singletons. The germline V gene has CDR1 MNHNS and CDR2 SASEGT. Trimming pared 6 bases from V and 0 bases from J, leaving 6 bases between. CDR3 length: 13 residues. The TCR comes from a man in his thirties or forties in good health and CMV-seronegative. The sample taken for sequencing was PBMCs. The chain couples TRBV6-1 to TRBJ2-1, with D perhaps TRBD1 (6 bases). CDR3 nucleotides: TGTGCCAGCAGGGACAGCTCCTACAATGAGCAGTTCTTC. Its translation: CASRDSSYNEQFF.